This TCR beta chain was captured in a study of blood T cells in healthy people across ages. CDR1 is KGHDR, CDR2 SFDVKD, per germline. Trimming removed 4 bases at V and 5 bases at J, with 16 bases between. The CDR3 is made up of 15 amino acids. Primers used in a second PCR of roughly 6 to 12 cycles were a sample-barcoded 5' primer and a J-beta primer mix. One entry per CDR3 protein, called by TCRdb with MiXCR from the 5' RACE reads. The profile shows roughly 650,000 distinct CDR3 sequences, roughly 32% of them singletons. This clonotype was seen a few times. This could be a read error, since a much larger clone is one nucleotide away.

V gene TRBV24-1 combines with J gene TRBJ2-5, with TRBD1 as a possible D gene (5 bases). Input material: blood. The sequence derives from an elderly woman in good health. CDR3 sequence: CATSDPHRAGETQYF. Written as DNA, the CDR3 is TGTGCCACCAGTGACCCTCACCGGGCAGGGGAGACCCAGTACTTC.